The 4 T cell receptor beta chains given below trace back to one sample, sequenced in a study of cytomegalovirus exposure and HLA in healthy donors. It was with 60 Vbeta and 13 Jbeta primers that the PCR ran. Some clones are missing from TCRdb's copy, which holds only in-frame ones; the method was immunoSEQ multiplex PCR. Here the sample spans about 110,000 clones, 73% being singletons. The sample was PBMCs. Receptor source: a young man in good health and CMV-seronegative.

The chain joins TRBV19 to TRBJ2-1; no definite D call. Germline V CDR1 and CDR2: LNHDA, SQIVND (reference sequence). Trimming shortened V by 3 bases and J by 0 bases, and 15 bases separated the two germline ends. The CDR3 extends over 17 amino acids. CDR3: CASSIASVLPSYNEQFF. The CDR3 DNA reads TGTGCCAGTAGTATCGCTAGTGTTCTGCCCTCCTACAATGAGCAGTTCTTC.

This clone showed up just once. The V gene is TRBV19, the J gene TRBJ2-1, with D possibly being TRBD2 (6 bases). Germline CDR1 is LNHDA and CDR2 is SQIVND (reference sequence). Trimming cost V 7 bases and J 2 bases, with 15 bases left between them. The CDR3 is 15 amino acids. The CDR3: CASNQFSGPYNEQFF. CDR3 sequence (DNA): TGTGCCAGTAATCAATTTAGCGGACCCTACAATGAGCAGTTCTTC.

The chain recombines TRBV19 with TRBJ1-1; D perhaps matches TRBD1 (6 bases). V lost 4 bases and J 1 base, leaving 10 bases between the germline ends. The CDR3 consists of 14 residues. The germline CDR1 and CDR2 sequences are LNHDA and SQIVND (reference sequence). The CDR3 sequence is CASSSGQRNTEAFF. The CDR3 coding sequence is TGTGCCAGTAGTAGCGGACAGAGGAACACTGAAGCTTTCTTT.

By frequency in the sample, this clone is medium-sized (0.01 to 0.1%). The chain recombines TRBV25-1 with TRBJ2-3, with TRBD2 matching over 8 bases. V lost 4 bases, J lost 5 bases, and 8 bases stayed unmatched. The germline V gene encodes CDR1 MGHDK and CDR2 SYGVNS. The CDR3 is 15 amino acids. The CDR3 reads CASSVLSGDQDTQYF. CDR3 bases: TGTGCCAGCAGTGTTCTTAGCGGGGATCAAGATACGCAGTATTTT.